These 21 T cell receptor beta chains originate from one sample sequenced in a study of cytomegalovirus exposure and HLA in healthy donors. The primer mix had 60 Vbeta and 13 Jbeta primers. The repertoire was sequenced with immunoSEQ multiplex PCR; TCRdb's copy has only in-frame clones and lacks some. Its table lists roughly 190,000 clones. The sample was PBMCs. The receptor source for this set is a man aged 30 to 45 in good health and CMV-seronegative.

The CDR3: CASSPGLAGTDTQYF. In DNA, the CDR3 is TGTGCCAGCAGCCCGGGACTAGCGGGGACAGATACGCAGTATTTT. The chain couples TRBV2 to TRBJ2-3; TRBD2 matches 13 bases. In germline, CDR1 is SNHLY, CDR2 FYNNEI. The CDR3 is 15 amino acids. V shed 6 bases and J 3 bases; nucleotides not matched to a gene: 3. Complete variable domain (other parts from reference TRBV2 and TRBJ2-3): EPEVTQTPSHQVTQMGQEVILRCVPISNHLYFYWYRQILGQKVEFLVSFYNNEISEKSEIFDDQFSVERPDGSNFTLKIRSTKLEDSAMYFCASSPGLAGTDTQYFGPGTRLTVL.

The chain recombines TRBV2 with TRBJ2-7; TRBD1 agrees at 7 bases. CDR3 length equals 13 residues. The trim removed 5 bases at V and 2 bases at J, leaving 3 bases unmatched. CDR1 and CDR2 from the germline V gene are SNHLY and FYNNEI. CDR3 loop: CASSRQGPYEQYF. The CDR3 DNA follows: TGTGCCAGCAGTCGACAGGGCCCCTACGAGCAGTACTTC.

The chain has TRBV6-5 and TRBJ2-3; D is unclear. This CDR3 spans 14 amino acids. V was shortened by 5 bases and J by 3 bases, with 12 bases between the two germline ends. CDR1 and CDR2 from the germline V gene are MNHEY and SVGAGI. CDR3 sequence (DNA): TGTGCCAGCAGTCTCTCTGAGGATACAGATACGCAGTATTTT. As protein: CASSLSEDTDTQYF.

The CDR3 region is CASSQDRVDRGGYTF. CDR3 coding DNA: TGTGCCAGCAGCCAAGACAGGGTGGACAGGGGTGGCTACACCTTC. The genes are TRBV4-2 and TRBJ1-2; 9 bases agree with TRBD1. This CDR3 has 15 amino acids. The V segment lost 0 bases and the J segment 7 bases; nucleotides outside the gene matches: 6. The germline V gene encodes CDR1 LGHNA and CDR2 YNFKEQ.

The chain recombines TRBV30 with TRBJ2-7; possibly TRBD2 for D (6 bases). The CDR3 covers 14 residues. The V gene's germline CDR1 is GTSNPN and CDR2 SVGIG (reference sequence). V was clipped by 3 bases and J by 0 bases, with 12 bases between them. For the CDR3, the DNA is TGTGCCTGGAGAAGGGGACTCCACTCCTACGAGCAGTACTTC. Protein: CAWRRGLHSYEQYF.

The chain recombines TRBV7-6 with TRBJ2-3, with 14 positions matching TRBD2. Germline V gene data show CDR1 as SGHVS and CDR2 as FNYEAQ. This CDR3 contains 15 residues. The junction had 9 bases not matched to a gene; V was cut back by 5 bases and J by 11 bases. The CDR3 loop is CASSHGLAGGGGQYF. CDR3 coding DNA: TGTGCCAGCAGCCACGGACTAGCGGGGGGCGGTGGGCAGTATTTT.

The rearrangement uses TRBV19 and TRBJ2-1; D is perhaps TRBD1 (5 bases). CDR1 is LNHDA and CDR2 is SQIVND in the germline V gene (reference sequence). Trimming shortened V by 2 bases and J by 2 bases, and 10 bases separated the two germline ends. CDR3 length: 15 amino acids. This CDR3 reads CASSIQGYTYNEQFF. The CDR3 nucleotides are TGTGCCAGTAGTATACAGGGATACACCTACAATGAGCAGTTCTTC. Full variable domain (outside the CDR3, taken from reference TRBV19 and TRBJ2-1): DGGITQSPKYLFRKEGQNVTLSCEQNLNHDAMYWYRQDPGQGLRLIYYSQIVNDFQKGDIAEGYSVSREKKESFPLTVTSAQKNPTAFYLCASSIQGYTYNEQFFGPGTRLTVL.

The chain carries TRBV7-2 and TRBJ2-7, with 11 bases matching TRBD2. In germline, CDR1 is SGHTA, CDR2 FQGNSA. The CDR3 contains 14 residues. With V trimmed by 5 bases and J by 4 bases, 4 bases remained unmatched. CDR3 bases: TGTGCCAGCAGCACTAGCGGGGGTAGGTACGAGCAGTACTTC. It is translated as CASSTSGGRYEQYF.

The V and J genes are TRBV18 and TRBJ1-5; 8 nucleotides agree with TRBD1. Losses at the gene ends were 3 bases for V and 1 base for J; bases not matched to a gene: 2. Germline V gives CDR1 KGHSH, CDR2 LQKENI. The CDR3 length is 15 residues. This CDR3 reads CASSPGTGSNQPQHF. The CDR3, as DNA: TGTGCCAGCTCACCCGGGACAGGAAGCAATCAGCCCCAGCATTTT.

This chain links TRBV2 with TRBJ2-7; D remains unclear. Germline V lookup: CDR1 SNHLY, CDR2 FYNNEI. The CDR3 has 13 amino acids. Trimming left V 3 bases short and J 0 bases short, with 6 bases between. CDR3 nucleotides: TGTGCCAGCAGTGACGGTAGCTCCTACGAGCAGTACTTC. Its protein product is CASSDGSSYEQYF.

The V call is TRBV9, the J call TRBJ2-4; TRBD2 might be the D (6 bases). V lost 8 bases, J lost 9 bases, and 15 bases lay in between. There are 12 residues in the CDR3. CDR1 and CDR2 (germline): SGDLS, YYNGEE. CDR3 bases: TGTGCCAGTTCGCCGGGGGAAGGCATTCAGTACTTC. Protein: CASSPGEGIQYF.

This chain connects TRBV19 to TRBJ1-2, with a weak D call TRBD1 (5 bases). The germline V and J ends were trimmed by 7 bases and 4 bases, with 16 bases remaining between them. CDR1 LNHDA and CDR2 SQIVND come from the germline V gene (reference sequence). The length of the CDR3 is 14 residues. DNA for the CDR3: TGTGCCAGTATCCCGACCAGGGTTGGCTATGGCTACACCTTC. Its translation: CASIPTRVGYGYTF. Looking up the rest from reference TRBV19 and TRBJ1-2 gives the full variable domain: DGGITQSPKYLFRKEGQNVTLSCEQNLNHDAMYWYRQDPGQGLRLIYYSQIVNDFQKGDIAEGYSVSREKKESFPLTVTSAQKNPTAFYLCASIPTRVGYGYTFGSGTRLTVV.

V gene TRBV30 combines with J gene TRBJ2-5, with 8 nucleotides matching TRBD2. After removal of 3 bases from V and 5 bases from J, the junction contained 2 bases not matched to a gene. Germline values: CDR1 GTSNPN, CDR2 SVGIG (reference sequence). The CDR3 contains 12 residues. CDR3 protein: CAWRGLEETQYF. The CDR3 DNA sequence: TGTGCCTGGAGGGGACTAGAGGAGACCCAGTACTTC. The full variable domain, in which reference TRBV30 and TRBJ2-5 provide the parts outside the CDR3, is SQTIHQWPATLVQPVGSPLSLECTVEGTSNPNLYWYRQAAGRGLQLLFYSVGIGQISSEVPQNLSASRPQDRQFILSSKKLLLSDSGFYLCAWRGLEETQYFGPGTRLLVL.

J is TRBJ1-4 and V is TRBV12-5; no clear D. CDR1 and CDR2 from the germline V gene are LGHNT and FRNRAP. The CDR3 is 15 amino acids. The ends were cut back, 7 bases at V and 3 bases at J, with 15 bases in the middle. DNA of the CDR3: TGTGCTAGTGCCCTTCTCGGGAGGTCTAATGAAAAACTGTTTTTT. It codes for CASALLGRSNEKLFF.

The chain carries TRBV15 and TRBJ2-7, with no clear D. V was cut by 0 bases and J by 4 bases, with 13 bases left in between. From germline, CDR1 is LNHNV and CDR2 YYDKDF (reference sequence). The length of the CDR3 is 15 residues. The CDR3 protein is CATSRDRVTSYEQYF. CDR3 DNA sequence: TGTGCCACCAGCAGAGATCGCGTTACCTCTTACGAGCAGTACTTC.

The J gene is TRBJ2-3, the V gene TRBV5-1; D is ambiguous. This CDR3 is built from 14 residues. The V end was cut by 0 bases, the J end by 4 bases, with 9 bases between. Germline V gives CDR1 SGHRS, CDR2 YFSETQ. CDR3: CASSLEPTADTQYF. The CDR3 nucleotides are TGCGCCAGCAGCTTGGAGCCTACCGCAGATACGCAGTATTTT.

This chain joins TRBV7-2 and TRBJ2-1; 8 bases map to TRBD2. The V gene's germline CDR1 is SGHTA and CDR2 FQGNSA. The CDR3 runs to 15 residues. V lost 0 bases to trimming and J lost 8 bases; unmatched junction nucleotides: 6. In DNA form, the CDR3 reads TGTGCCAGCAGCTTAGCGGGGACTAGGGGCCATGAGCAGTTCTTC. This codes for CASSLAGTRGHEQFF.

A remark on this clone: Germline is not matched at one junction end, which may reflect a read error. CDR3 protein: CTSSVAGAEAEKLFF. Written as DNA, the CDR3 is TGTACCAGCAGCGTAGCAGGGGCCGAAGCTGAAAAACTGTTTTTT. J is TRBJ1-4 and V is TRBV9; D possibly corresponds to TRBD1 (6 bases). CDR3 length equals 15 residues. Looked up from germline, CDR1 is SGDLS and CDR2 is YYNGEE.

The chain employs TRBV27 and TRBJ2-3; the match to TRBD1 covers 11 bases. The CDR3 sequence is 19 residues long. CDR1 MNHEY and CDR2 SMNVEV come from the germline V gene (reference sequence). Trimming took 2 bases from V and 4 from J; bases not matched to a gene: 14. CDR3 bases: TGTGCCAGCAGTTTAACGAGGGGGCCTGGACAGGGGGCCCCAGATACGCAGTATTTT. It encodes CASSLTRGPGQGAPDTQYF.

The chain employs TRBV10-1 and TRBJ2-1; 7 positions match TRBD2. This CDR3 region has 17 residues. From germline, CDR1 is WNHNN and CDR2 SYGVQD (reference sequence). V lost 2 bases, J lost 0 bases, and 7 bases stayed unmatched. The CDR3 DNA sequence: TGCGCCAGCAGTGAGGGGGGGGGTCTTAGCTCCTACAATGAGCAGTTCTTC. It yields the protein CASSEGGGLSSYNEQFF.

The V call is TRBV29-1, the J call TRBJ1-2; D possibly corresponds to TRBD1 (5 bases). The V gene lost 3 bases and the J gene lost 3 bases, with 8 bases spanning the gap. There are 12 residues in the CDR3. CDR1 and CDR2 (germline): SQVTM, ANQGSEA. CDR3 nucleotides: TGCAGCGTTGAGGGGGGAGACTATGGCTACACCTTC. Residues: CSVEGGDYGYTF.